A single sample is the source of the 6 T cell receptor beta chains below, sequenced in a study of blood T cells in healthy people across ages. Primed by a sample-barcoded 5' primer and a J-beta primer mix, a second PCR proceeded for 7 to 11 cycles. Via MiXCR, TCRdb re-called the 5' RACE reads, giving one row per CDR3 protein. This table holds some 760,000 distinct CDR3 sequences, 20% to 25% found once. The same data also contributed to another study, on T cells of mothers and their children.

Sequencing was done on a sample of blood. These TCRs come from a boy younger than 18 in good health.

This CDR3 is CASSDLGAEGYTF. The CDR3 DNA reads TGTGCCAGCAGTGACTTGGGGGCAGAGGGCTACACCTTC. J is TRBJ1-2 and V is TRBV2; D perhaps matches TRBD1 (6 bases). Germline CDR1 is SNHLY and CDR2 is FYNNEI. This CDR3 is built from 13 residues. Trimming cost V 3 bases and J 8 bases, with 13 bases left between them.

This clonotype was counted a few times. The chain employs TRBV20-1 and TRBJ1-2, with 7 bases identical to TRBD1. The CDR3 has 13 amino acids. Trimming took 6 bases from V and 0 from J; bases not matched to a gene: 4. Germline values: CDR1 DFQATT, CDR2 SNEGSKA (reference sequence). Written as DNA, the CDR3 is TGCAGTGCACCGGGACAGCCTAACTATGGCTACACCTTC. Amino acid sequence: CSAPGQPNYGYTF.

This clonotype was counted only a few times. V is TRBV20-1 and J is TRBJ2-5; 7 bases are a match to TRBD1. Matching the DNA end better, TRBJ2-7 makes the J call doubtful. This CDR3 contains 15 residues. The germline V gene encodes CDR1 DFQATT and CDR2 SNEGSKA (reference sequence). CDR3 amino acids: CSARVASGQNYEQYF. The CDR3 DNA sequence: TGCAGTGCTAGAGTCGCCTCGGGACAGAACTACGAGCAGTACTTC.

There are a few counts of this clonotype. The rearrangement joins TRBV7-2 to TRBJ1-1; D might be TRBD1 (6 bases). The V end lost 5 bases, the J end lost 9 bases, and 16 bases lay between the germline ends. The CDR3 covers 13 residues. Germline V lookup: CDR1 SGHTA, CDR2 FQGNSA. CDR3 residues: CASSPDAGTKAFF. CDR3 in DNA: TGTGCCAGCAGCCCAGACGCCGGGACAAAAGCTTTCTTT.

This clonotype was seen a handful of times. The chain carries TRBV6-6 and TRBJ2-1; no clear D. Trimming cost V 6 bases and J 3 bases, with 18 bases left between them. Germline values: CDR1 MNHNY, CDR2 SVGAGI (reference sequence). This CDR3 region has 16 residues. CDR3: CASSRGPTTYYNEQFF. The CDR3, as DNA: TGTGCCAGCAGCCGTGGACCAACAACCTACTACAATGAGCAGTTCTTC.

This clonotype was observed a handful of times. The chain employs TRBV13 and TRBJ1-6, with D possibly TRBD1 on 5 matching bases. Germline V gene sequence: CDR1 PRHDT, CDR2 FYEKMQ (reference sequence). This CDR3 spans 14 amino acids. V was shortened by 5 bases and J by 9 bases, with 14 bases between the two germline ends. CDR3 nucleotide sequence: TGTGCCAGCAGCCCCGACAGACAAGGTTCACCCCTCCACTTT. Translated, it gives CASSPDRQGSPLHF.